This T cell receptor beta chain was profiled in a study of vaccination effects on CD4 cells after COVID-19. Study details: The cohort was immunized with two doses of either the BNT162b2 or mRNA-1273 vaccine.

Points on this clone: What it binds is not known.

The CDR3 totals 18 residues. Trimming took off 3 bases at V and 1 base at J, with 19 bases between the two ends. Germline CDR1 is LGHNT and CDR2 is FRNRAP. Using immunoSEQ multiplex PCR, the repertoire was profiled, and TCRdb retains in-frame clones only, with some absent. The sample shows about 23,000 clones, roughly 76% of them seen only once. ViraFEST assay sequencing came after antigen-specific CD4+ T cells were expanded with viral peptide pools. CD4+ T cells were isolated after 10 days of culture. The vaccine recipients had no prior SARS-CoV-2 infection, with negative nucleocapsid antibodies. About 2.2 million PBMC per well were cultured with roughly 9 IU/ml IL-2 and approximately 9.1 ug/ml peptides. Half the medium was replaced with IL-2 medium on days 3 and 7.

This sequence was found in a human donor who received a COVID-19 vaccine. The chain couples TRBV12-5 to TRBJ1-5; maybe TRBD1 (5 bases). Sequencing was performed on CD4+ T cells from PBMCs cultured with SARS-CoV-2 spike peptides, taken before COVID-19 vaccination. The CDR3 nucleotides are TGTGCTAGTGGTTTACGATCGGGGGGATTTGGGAGCAATCAGCCCCAGCATTTT. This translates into CASGLRSGGFGSNQPQHF.